This paragraph covers one T cell receptor (beta chain) sequence. The CDR3 totals 14 residues. Trimming left V 5 bases short and J 7 bases short, with 15 bases between. CDR1 is SGHAT and CDR2 is FQNNGV in the germline V gene. The protocol was immunoSEQ multiplex PCR, while the TCRdb copy is restricted to in-frame clones and leaves out a portion. Counted here are approximately 81,000 clones, 90% to 95% occurring once; the ten biggest clones make up roughly 0.74%. The sample belongs to a study of cytomegalovirus exposure and HLA in healthy donors. Study information: The approximately 110 validation repertoires used the same platform as the approximately 670 first-cohort repertoires, a later analysis reported.

J is TRBJ2-1 and V is TRBV11-2; D may be TRBD1 (7 bases). Sequencing was performed on PBMCs. The sequence was obtained from a man between 18 and 29 years old in good health and CMV-seronegative. This CDR3 reads CASSPGGSRNEQFF. CDR3 nucleotides: TGTGCCAGCAGCCCAGGGGGGAGTAGGAATGAGCAGTTCTTC. Using reference TRBV11-2 and TRBJ2-1 for the parts outside the CDR3, the full variable domain is EAGVAQSPRYKIIEKRQSVAFWCNPISGHATLYWYQQILGQGPKLLIQFQNNGVVDDSQLPKDRFSAERLKGVDSTLKIQPAKLEDSAVYLCASSPGGSRNEQFFGPGTRLTVL.